The clone carrying this T cell receptor beta chain was detected a few times. These data belong to a study of blood T cell repertoires in COVID-19. The overall study: Acute and convalescent COVID-19 samples came from the United States, Italy and Spain. T cells, B-cell-depleted T cells, or PBMCs provided the cDNA or gDNA that served as material.

CDR1 and CDR2 (germline): SGHKS, YYEKEE (reference sequence). Losses at the gene ends were 4 bases for V and 4 bases for J; bases not matched to a gene: 7. The CDR3 runs 14 residues. Authors' analysis steps: Amplified reference gene primers provided the basis for estimating nucleated cell counts. Using immunoSEQ multiplex PCR, the repertoire was profiled, and TCRdb retains in-frame clones only, with some absent. V and J calls and clone size are given by that table; D and trimming were obtained from the DNA. This table holds about 320,000 clones, 90% found once. Two consecutive negative NP/OP PCR tests, clearance, or resolved symptoms defined Cohort 3 recovery.

This sequence joins TRBV5-5 and TRBJ1-1, with 7 bases identical to TRBD1. Sequenced sample: PBMCs or T cells enriched from blood (not recorded which). The sequence came from a man aged 60 to 75 who had recovered from COVID-19. The CDR3 here is CASSQTGRTTEAFF. The CDR3 coding sequence is TGTGCCAGCAGCCAGACAGGGAGGACCACTGAAGCTTTCTTT.